This TCR beta chain was obtained from a study of blood T cell repertoires in COVID-19. For the study at large: The United States, Italy and Spain provided the acute and convalescent COVID-19 samples. Sources were T cells, B-cell-depleted T cells, or PBMCs; the material itself was cDNA or gDNA.

The V and J ends lost 4 bases and 8 bases, in that order; junction bases with no gene match: 8. Germline V gene sequence: CDR1 SGHRS, CDR2 YFSETQ. This CDR3 comprises 14 residues. Per the study methods: Amplifying reference gene primers gave estimates of nucleated cell counts. Assay used: immunoSEQ multiplex PCR; TCRdb lists only in-frame clones, some missing. V and J calls and clone size come straight from that table; D and trimming were deduced from the DNA. The sample has 75,000 to 80,000 clones; roughly nine tenths are singletons. Sequencing input: peripheral blood. The TCR was taken from a human donor in a cohort sampled during active COVID-19. The chain employs TRBV5-1 and TRBJ1-4; the match to TRBD1 covers 7 bases. The CDR3 nucleotides are TGCGCCAGCAGCCAACGACAGGGCGACGAAAAACTGTTTTTT. It is translated as CASSQRQGDEKLFF.